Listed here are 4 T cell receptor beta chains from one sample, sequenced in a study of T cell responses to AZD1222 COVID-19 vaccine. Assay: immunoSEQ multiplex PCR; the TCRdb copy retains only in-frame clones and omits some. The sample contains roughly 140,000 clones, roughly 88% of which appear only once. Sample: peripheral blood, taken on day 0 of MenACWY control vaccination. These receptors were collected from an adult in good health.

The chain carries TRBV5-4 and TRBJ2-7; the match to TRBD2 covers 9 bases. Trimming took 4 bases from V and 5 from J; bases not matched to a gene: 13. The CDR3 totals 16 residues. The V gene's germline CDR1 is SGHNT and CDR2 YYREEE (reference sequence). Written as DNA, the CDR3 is TGTGCCAGCAGCAAACGCCTGGCGGGGGGGCCCAACGAGCAGTACTTC. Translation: CASSKRLAGGPNEQYF.

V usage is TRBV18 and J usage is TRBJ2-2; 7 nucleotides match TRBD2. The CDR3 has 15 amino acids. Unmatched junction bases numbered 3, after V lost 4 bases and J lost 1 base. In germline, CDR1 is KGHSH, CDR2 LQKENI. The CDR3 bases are TGTGCCAGCTCACTAGGACTAGGGAACACCGGGGAGCTGTTTTTT. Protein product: CASSLGLGNTGELFF.

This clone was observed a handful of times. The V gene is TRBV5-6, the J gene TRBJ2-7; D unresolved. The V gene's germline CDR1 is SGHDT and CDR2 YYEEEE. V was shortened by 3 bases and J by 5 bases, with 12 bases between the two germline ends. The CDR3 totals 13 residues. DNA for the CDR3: TGTGCCAGCAGCTCCCCTTCGGTGGACGAGCAGTACTTC. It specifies CASSSPSVDEQYF.

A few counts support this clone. The CDR3 region is CASSRTGETGELFF. The CDR3 DNA reads TGTGCCAGCAGTCGGACAGGGGAGACCGGGGAGCTGTTTTTT. V and J are TRBV6-4 and TRBJ2-2; the match to TRBD1 covers 9 bases. Losses at the gene ends were 5 bases for V and 5 bases for J; bases not matched to a gene: 3. This CDR3 is 14 amino acids long. Per the germline V gene, CDR1 is MRHNA and CDR2 is SNTAGT.